What follows are 17 T cell receptor beta chains derived from one specimen sequenced in a study of T cells in Graves' hyperthyroidism and ophthalmopathy. Amplification yielded TCR beta CDR3 regions, with RNA transcripts as the source. TCR CDR3 regions were first amplified by RT-PCR with HTBI primers. Each CDR3 protein is one row after TCRdb ran MiXCR on the multiplex PCR reads. The sample gives under 550,000 distinct CDR3 sequences, roughly an eighth of which show up once; about 5% is in the top ten. The sample consisted of blood. These receptors all come from a woman between 18 and 30 years old with Graves' hyperthyroidism.

This clonotype showed up many times. The V call is TRBV12-3 or TRBV12-4, the J call TRBJ2-1; D is unclear. This CDR3 region has 15 residues. The V end was cut by 5 bases, the J end by 7 bases, with 18 bases between. The DNA of the CDR3 is TGTGCCAGCAGTCCCGCGGCGGCAATCCATAATGAGCAGTTCTTC. Its translation: CASSPAAAIHNEQFF.

Ten or more counts support this clonotype. The chain links TRBV9 to TRBJ2-5, with 13 positions matching TRBD2. The germline gives CDR1 SGDLS, CDR2 YYNGEE. Unmatched junction bases numbered 7, after V lost 3 bases and J lost 5 bases. CDR3 length equals 16 residues. Here the CDR3 reads CASSGSGTSGVETQYF. The CDR3, as DNA: TGTGCCAGCAGCGGATCCGGGACTAGCGGGGTGGAGACCCAGTACTTC.

This clonotype was recorded many times. The V gene is TRBV6-1, the J gene TRBJ2-7; 9 bases map to TRBD1. J was trimmed by 2 bases and V by 2 bases; bases with no gene match: 7. CDR1 and CDR2 (germline): MNHNS, SASEGT. This CDR3 has 16 residues. CDR3: CASSEFGTGRAYEQYF. The CDR3 region has the DNA TGTGCCAGCAGTGAATTCGGGACAGGGAGGGCCTACGAGCAGTACTTC.

This clonotype occurred many times. This chain links TRBV28 with TRBJ2-5; perhaps TRBD2 as D (5 bases). The length of the CDR3 is 13 residues. Looked up from germline, CDR1 is MDHEN and CDR2 is SYDVKM. Trimming cost V 3 bases and J 5 bases, with 10 bases left between them. Here the CDR3 DNA reads TGTGCCAGCAGTTTCTCAAGGAGGGAGACCCAGTACTTC. It codes for CASSFSRRETQYF.

This clonotype has a count of ten or more. The chain carries TRBV7-9 and TRBJ2-3; 13 bases line up with TRBD2. Germline assignment: CDR1 SEHNR and CDR2 FQNEAQ (reference sequence). With V trimmed by 5 bases and J by 4 bases, 3 bases remained unmatched. CDR3 length: 15 residues. This CDR3 reads CASSPGLAGADTQYF. DNA for the CDR3: TGTGCCAGCAGCCCTGGACTAGCGGGAGCAGATACGCAGTATTTT.

This clonotype came up many times. This sequence joins TRBV6-2 or TRBV6-3 and TRBJ1-1; 9 bases agree with TRBD1. J lost 0 bases, V lost 2 bases, and 13 bases had no gene match. The CDR3 runs to 19 residues. Germline V gene data show CDR1 as MNHEY and CDR2 as SVGEGT. CDR3 nucleotide sequence: TGTGCCAGCAGTTACGCCCCGGACAGGGGAAGGTCCATGAACACTGAAGCTTTCTTT. As protein: CASSYAPDRGRSMNTEAFF.

This chain joins TRBV12-3 or TRBV12-4 and TRBJ2-1, with TRBD1 as a possible D gene (6 bases). This CDR3 spans 14 amino acids. V was cut by 2 bases and J by 7 bases, with 12 bases left in between. The CDR3 region is CASSLSGQPNEQFF. The CDR3 region has the DNA TGTGCCAGCAGTTTATCGGGACAACCGAATGAGCAGTTCTTC.

V gene TRBV6-9 combines with J gene TRBJ2-1; TRBD2 agrees at 9 bases. The CDR3 totals 17 residues. The germline gives CDR1 MNHGY, CDR2 SVAAGI. The J segment lost 6 bases and the V segment lost 3 bases, leaving 12 bases of the junction unmatched. CDR3 residues: CASSYARGRASGNEQFF. In nucleotides, the CDR3 is TGTGCCAGCAGTTACGCTCGCGGGAGGGCCTCTGGCAATGAGCAGTTCTTC.

This clonotype has just a few counts. The chain employs TRBV3-1 and TRBJ2-1, with TRBD2 matching over 13 bases. CDR3 length equals 16 residues. The J segment lost 9 bases and the V segment lost 3 bases, leaving 8 bases of the junction unmatched. The germline V gene has CDR1 LGHDT and CDR2 YNNKEL (reference sequence). As DNA, the CDR3 is TGTGCCAGCAGCCAGACCGGAAGGACTAGCGGGAGTGAGCAGTTCTTC. It yields the protein CASSQTGRTSGSEQFF.

This clonotype was seen many times. DNA for the CDR3: TGTGCCTGGAGTGCCGGGACAGGGGTCACAGATACGCAGTATTTT. Translation: CAWSAGTGVTDTQYF. This rearrangement joins TRBV30 to TRBJ2-3; 10 positions agree with TRBD1. This CDR3 comprises 15 residues. The trim removed 1 base at V and 2 bases at J, leaving 3 bases unmatched. Germline V gene lookup returns CDR1 GTSNPN and CDR2 SVGIG (reference sequence).

This clonotype was recorded a few times. An end of the junction does not agree with germline; a read error may underlie this. This chain connects TRBV19 to TRBJ1-5, with D possibly matching TRBD1 (6 bases). The CDR3 length is 16 residues. Germline CDR1 and CDR2: LNHDA and SQIVND (reference sequence). The CDR3 loop is CASNIWGALGNQPQHF. The DNA for the CDR3 is TGTGCCAGTAATATATGGGGGGCGCTTGGCAATCAGCCCCAGCATTTT.

The V call is TRBV19, the J call TRBJ2-3; 14 bases agree with TRBD2. The CDR3 extends over 18 amino acids. The V gene's germline CDR1 is LNHDA and CDR2 SQIVND (reference sequence). V lost 5 bases to trimming and J lost 0 bases; unmatched junction nucleotides: 7. The CDR3 loop is CASSPRTSGGPSTDTQYF. CDR3 coding DNA: TGTGCCAGTAGTCCCCGGACTAGCGGGGGGCCTAGCACAGATACGCAGTATTTT.

This clonotype has ten or more counts. The chain employs TRBV18 and TRBJ2-7; perhaps TRBD1 as D (6 bases). V lost 8 bases and J lost 3, with 20 bases in between. The CDR3 covers 15 residues. The germline V gene encodes CDR1 KGHSH and CDR2 LQKENI. Here the CDR3 reads CASRSRDKLNYEQYF. CDR3 nucleotide sequence: TGTGCCAGCCGAAGCCGGGACAAGTTAAACTACGAGCAGTACTTC.

There are many counts of this clonotype. J is TRBJ2-7 and V is TRBV2, with TRBD1 identical over 9 bases. After removal of 5 bases from V and 4 bases from J, the junction contained 3 bases not matched to a gene. This CDR3 contains 13 residues. From germline, CDR1 is SNHLY and CDR2 FYNNEI. In DNA, the CDR3 is TGTGCCAGCAGTACGACAGGGGGATACGAGCAGTACTTC. Its protein is CASSTTGGYEQYF.

The sample holds many counts of this clonotype. CDR3 region: CASSLKGANTEAFF. The CDR3 nucleotides read TGTGCCAGCAGTTTGAAAGGGGCGAACACTGAAGCTTTCTTT. The chain links TRBV28 to TRBJ1-1, with D perhaps TRBD1 (5 bases). The CDR3 spans 14 residues. The V end was cut by 3 bases, the J end by 1 base, with 9 bases between. CDR1 is MDHEN, CDR2 SYDVKM, per germline.

This clonotype was counted a few times. This chain links TRBV7-2 with TRBJ1-6; D gene ambiguous. The V gene's germline CDR1 is SGHTA and CDR2 FQGNSA. There are 14 residues in the CDR3. The V end lost 5 bases, the J end lost 7 bases, and 12 bases lay between the germline ends. The CDR3 bases are TGTGCCAGCAGCAACCTGACTGGCAATTCACCCCTCCACTTT. Its protein product is CASSNLTGNSPLHF.

The sample holds many counts of this clonotype. This sequence joins TRBV13 and TRBJ2-2; 8 bases line up with TRBD2. The CDR3 is 14 residues long. Unmatched junction bases numbered 4, after V lost 7 bases and J lost 3 bases. Germline V gene sequence: CDR1 PRHDT, CDR2 FYEKMQ (reference sequence). CDR3 coding DNA: TGTGCCAGCACAGCGGGAGAAGACACCGGGGAGCTGTTTTTT. This translates into CASTAGEDTGELFF. The whole variable domain, filled in from reference TRBV13 and TRBJ2-2, reads AAGVIQSPRHLIKEKRETATLKCYPIPRHDTVYWYQQGPGQDPQFLISFYEKMQSDKGSIPDRFSAQQFSDYHSELNMSSLELGDSALYFCASTAGEDTGELFFGEGSRLTVL.